This T cell receptor beta chain is from a study of T cell responses to AZD1222 COVID-19 vaccine. Study-level information: The analysis combined second doses at about 4 or about 12 weeks.

This clone was counted a single time. What it binds is unknown. The CDR3 spans 17 residues. With V trimmed by 1 base and J by 11 bases, 19 bases remained unmatched. Germline lookup yields CDR1 SGHTA and CDR2 FQGNSA. TCRdb's copy holds only in-frame clones and misses some; the assay was immunoSEQ multiplex PCR. The table lists roughly 190,000 clones, roughly 92% of them singletons. The study, taken as a whole, reports: The donors showed a predominance of white British ancestry and of females, with possible underestimation of clonal diversity.

This sample comprised peripheral blood, obtained on day 0 of AZD1222 vaccination. The clonotype originates from an adult in good health. V gene TRBV7-2 combines with J gene TRBJ1-1, with 7 bases that match TRBD1. This chain's CDR3 is CASSLELRTGRQEEAFF. DNA of the CDR3: TGTGCCAGCAGCTTAGAGCTCCGGACAGGCAGGCAAGAGGAGGCTTTCTTT.